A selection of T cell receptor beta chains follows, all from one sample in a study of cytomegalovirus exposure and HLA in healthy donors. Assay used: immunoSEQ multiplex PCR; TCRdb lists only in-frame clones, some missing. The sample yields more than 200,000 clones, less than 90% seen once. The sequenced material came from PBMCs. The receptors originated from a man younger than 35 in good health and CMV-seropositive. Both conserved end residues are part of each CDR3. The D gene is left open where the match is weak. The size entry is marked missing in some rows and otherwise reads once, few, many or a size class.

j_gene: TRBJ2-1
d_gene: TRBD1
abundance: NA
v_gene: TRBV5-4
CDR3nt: TGTGCCAGCAGGGGACAGAATTCCTACAATGAGCAGTTCTTC
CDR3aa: CASRGQNSYNEQFF

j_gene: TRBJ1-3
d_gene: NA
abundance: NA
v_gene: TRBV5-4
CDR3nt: TGTGCCAGCAGCCGCCGGGACGGAGACTCTGGAAACACCATATATTTT
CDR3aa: CASSRRDGDSGNTIYF

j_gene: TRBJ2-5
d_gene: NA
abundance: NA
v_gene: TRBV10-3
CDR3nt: TGTGCCATTTCAAAGGTTTTGGGAGAGACCCAGTACTTC
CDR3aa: CAISKVLGETQYF

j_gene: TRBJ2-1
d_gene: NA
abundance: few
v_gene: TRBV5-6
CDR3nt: TGTGCCAGCAGCCCCTCGAATAGGGCGGGTACCTACAATGAGCAGTTCTTC
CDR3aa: CASSPSNRAGTYNEQFF

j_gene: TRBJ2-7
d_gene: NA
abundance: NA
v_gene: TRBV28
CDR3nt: TGTGCCAGCAGTTCAGGGATGGGGATAAGGAGTGACGAGCAGTACTTC
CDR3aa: CASSSGMGIRSDEQYF

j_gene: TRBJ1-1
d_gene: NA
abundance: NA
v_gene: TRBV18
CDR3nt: TGTGCCAGCTCACCACTGTCAGCATTGAACACTGAAGCTTTCTTT
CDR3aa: CASSPLSALNTEAFF

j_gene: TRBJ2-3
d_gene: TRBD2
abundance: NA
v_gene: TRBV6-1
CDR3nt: TGTGCCAGCAGTGAAGTGGCGGGAGGCACAGATACGCAGTATTTT
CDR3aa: CASSEVAGGTDTQYF

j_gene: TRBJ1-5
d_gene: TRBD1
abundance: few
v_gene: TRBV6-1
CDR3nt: TGTGCCAGCAGTCATGGACAGGGGAACAATCAGCCCCAGCATTTT
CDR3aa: CASSHGQGNNQPQHF

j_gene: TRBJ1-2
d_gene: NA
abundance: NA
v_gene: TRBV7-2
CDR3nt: TGTGCCAGCAGCCGGATGGGGGGCTACACCTTC
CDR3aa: CASSRMGGYTF

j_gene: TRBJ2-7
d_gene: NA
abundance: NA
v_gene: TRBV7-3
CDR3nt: TGTGCCAGCAGCTTCGACGGGCGGAGATACGAGCAGTACTTC
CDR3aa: CASSFDGRRYEQYF

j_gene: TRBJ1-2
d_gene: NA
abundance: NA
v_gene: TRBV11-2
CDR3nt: TGTGCCAGCAGCTCCACCGCGCGGAACTATGGCTACACCTTC
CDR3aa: CASSSTARNYGYTF

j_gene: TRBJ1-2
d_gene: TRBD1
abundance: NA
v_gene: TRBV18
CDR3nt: TGTGCCAGCTCACCAACCGGGACAGGATATTGGGCGGAAGGCTACACCTTC
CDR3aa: CASSPTGTGYWAEGYTF

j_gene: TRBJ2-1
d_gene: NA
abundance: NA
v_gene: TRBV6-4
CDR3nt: TGTGCCAGCAGTGACAGAGGGAGTAGCTCCTACAATGAGCAGTTCTTC
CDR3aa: CASSDRGSSSYNEQFF

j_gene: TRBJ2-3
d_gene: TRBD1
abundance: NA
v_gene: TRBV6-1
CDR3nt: TGTGCCATCCAGGGACAGGGAGCAGATACGCAGTATTTT
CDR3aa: CAIQGQGADTQYF

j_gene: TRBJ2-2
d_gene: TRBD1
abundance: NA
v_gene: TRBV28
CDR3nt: TGTGCCAGCCAGGGGGTCGGGAACACCGGGGAGCTGTTTTTT
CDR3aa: CASQGVGNTGELFF

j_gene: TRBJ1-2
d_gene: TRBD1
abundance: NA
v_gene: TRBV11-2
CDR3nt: TGTGCCAGCAGTCAACTAATTGGGACAGTGGAATATGGCTACACCTTC
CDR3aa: CASSQLIGTVEYGYTF

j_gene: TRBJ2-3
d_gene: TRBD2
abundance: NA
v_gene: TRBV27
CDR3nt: TGTGCCAGCAGTTTAAGGGTAGCGGGAGGGCGGGCAGATACGCAGTATTTT
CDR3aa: CASSLRVAGGRADTQYF

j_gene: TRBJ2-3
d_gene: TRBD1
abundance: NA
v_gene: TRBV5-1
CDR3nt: TGCGCCAGCAGCTTGGGGACAGGGTACACAGATACGCAGTATTTT
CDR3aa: CASSLGTGYTDTQYF

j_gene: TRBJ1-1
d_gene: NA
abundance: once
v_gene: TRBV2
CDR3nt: TGTGCCTTCTCAGAGGACACTGAAGCTTTCTTT
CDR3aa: CAFSEDTEAFF

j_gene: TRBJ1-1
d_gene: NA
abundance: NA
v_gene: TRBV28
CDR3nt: TGTGCCAGCAGTCTTTCCTCCGGGAGTGAAGCTTTCTTT
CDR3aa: CASSLSSGSEAFF

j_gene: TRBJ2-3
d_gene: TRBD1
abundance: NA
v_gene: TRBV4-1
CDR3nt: TGCGCCAGCAGTAGACAGGGGGCTGGCACAGATACGCAGTATTTT
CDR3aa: CASSRQGAGTDTQYF

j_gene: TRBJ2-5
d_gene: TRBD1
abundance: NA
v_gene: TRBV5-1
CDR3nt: TGCGCCAGCAGTCTTAAGGACAGGGGTTTGGAGACCCAGTACTTC
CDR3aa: CASSLKDRGLETQYF

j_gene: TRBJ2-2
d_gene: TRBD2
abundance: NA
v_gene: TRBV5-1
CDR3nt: TGCGCCAGCAGCTTGCTTGGACTAGGGAACACCGGGGAGCTGTTTTTT
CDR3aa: CASSLLGLGNTGELFF

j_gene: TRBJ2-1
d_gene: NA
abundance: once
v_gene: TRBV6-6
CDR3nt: TGTGCCAGCAACGCCCAGGGTACTTTTTACAATGAGCAGTTCTTC
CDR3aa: CASNAQGTFYNEQFF

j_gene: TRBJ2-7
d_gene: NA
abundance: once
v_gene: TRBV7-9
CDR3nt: TGTGCCAGCAGCTTACGTGGGACACAATCCTACGAGCAGTACTTC
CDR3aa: CASSLRGTQSYEQYF

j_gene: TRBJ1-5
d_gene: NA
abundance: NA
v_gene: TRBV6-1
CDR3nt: TGTGCCAGCACAGAGAGGGGAGGGCGCAATCAGCCCCAGCATTTT
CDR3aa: CASTERGGRNQPQHF

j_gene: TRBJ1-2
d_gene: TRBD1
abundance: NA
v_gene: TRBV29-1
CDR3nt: TGCAGCGTCCCCCGAGAGGGGGCTGGCTATGGCTACACCTTC
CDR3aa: CSVPREGAGYGYTF

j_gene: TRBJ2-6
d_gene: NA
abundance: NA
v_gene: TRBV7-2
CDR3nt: TGTGCCAGCAGCTTTTCTGGGGCCAACGTCCTGACTTTC
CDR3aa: CASSFSGANVLTF

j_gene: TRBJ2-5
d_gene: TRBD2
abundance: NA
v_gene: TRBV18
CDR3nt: TGTGCCAGCTCACCACTAGCGGGAGTTGAGACCCAGTACTTC
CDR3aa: CASSPLAGVETQYF

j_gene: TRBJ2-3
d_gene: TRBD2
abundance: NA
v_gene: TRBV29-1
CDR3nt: TGCAGCGTTGTTAGCCTAGCGGGAGTCCGAGATACGCAGTATTTT
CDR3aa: CSVVSLAGVRDTQYF

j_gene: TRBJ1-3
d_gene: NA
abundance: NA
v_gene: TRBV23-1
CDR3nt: TGCGCCAGCAGTCCCAGGGTCCGATGGAACACCATATATTTT
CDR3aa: CASSPRVRWNTIYF

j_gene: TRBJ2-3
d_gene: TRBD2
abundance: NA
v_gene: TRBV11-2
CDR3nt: TGTGCCAGCAGCCCAGTCGGACTAGCGGGACTCACAGATACGCAGTATTTT
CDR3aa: CASSPVGLAGLTDTQYF

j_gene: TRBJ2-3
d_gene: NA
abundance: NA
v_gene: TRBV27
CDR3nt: TGTGCCAGCAGTTTTTCGAAATCGGCAGATACGCAGTATTTT
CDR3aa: CASSFSKSADTQYF

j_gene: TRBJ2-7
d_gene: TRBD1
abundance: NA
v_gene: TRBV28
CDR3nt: TGTGCCAGCAGACAACAGGGGAAGCAGTACTTC
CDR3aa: CASRQQGKQYF

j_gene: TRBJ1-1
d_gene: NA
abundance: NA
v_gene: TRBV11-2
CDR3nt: TGTGCCAGCAGCTTTGAAGGGGCGAACACTGAAGCTTTCTTT
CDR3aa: CASSFEGANTEAFF

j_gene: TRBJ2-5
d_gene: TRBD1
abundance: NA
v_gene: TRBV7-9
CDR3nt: TGTGCCAGCAGCCTCGGACAGGGATTTGAGACCCAGTACTTC
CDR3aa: CASSLGQGFETQYF

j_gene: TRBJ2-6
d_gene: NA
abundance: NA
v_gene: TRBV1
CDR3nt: TGCACCAGCAGAAACCGCGAGTTTGTGCACAAAGGTCGGGCCAACGTCCTGACTTTC
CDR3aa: CTSRNREFVHKGRANVLTF

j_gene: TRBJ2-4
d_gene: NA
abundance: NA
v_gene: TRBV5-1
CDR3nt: TGCGCCAGCAGCCTTGGAGTGCTGGCCAAAAACATTCAGTACTTC
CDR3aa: CASSLGVLAKNIQYF

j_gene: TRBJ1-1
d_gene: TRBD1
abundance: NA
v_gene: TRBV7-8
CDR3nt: TGTGCCAGCAGCTTAGCCGGACAGGGGGTCACTGAAGCTTTCTTT
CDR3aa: CASSLAGQGVTEAFF

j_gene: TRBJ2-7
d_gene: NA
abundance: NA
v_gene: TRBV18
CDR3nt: TGTGCCAGCTCGCTAACCGGGGCTCCGTTGGAGCAGTACTTC
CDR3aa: CASSLTGAPLEQYF

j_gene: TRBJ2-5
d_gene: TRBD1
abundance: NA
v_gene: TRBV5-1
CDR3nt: TGCGCCAGCAGCATGACAGGGGAGTACCAAGAGACCCAGTACTTC
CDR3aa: CASSMTGEYQETQYF

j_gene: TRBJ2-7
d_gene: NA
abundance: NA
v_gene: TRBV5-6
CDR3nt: TGTGCCAGCAGCTTGGGTCAGGGACTCTACGAGCAGTACTTC
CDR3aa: CASSLGQGLYEQYF

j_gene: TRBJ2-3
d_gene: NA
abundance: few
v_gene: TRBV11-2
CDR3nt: TGTGCCAGCAGCTTTTCCCTAGATACGCAGTATTTT
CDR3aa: CASSFSLDTQYF

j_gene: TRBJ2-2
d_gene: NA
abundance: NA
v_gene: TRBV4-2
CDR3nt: TGTGCCAGCAGCCAAGGAGACTCACTTACCGGGGAGCTGTTTTTT
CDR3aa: CASSQGDSLTGELFF

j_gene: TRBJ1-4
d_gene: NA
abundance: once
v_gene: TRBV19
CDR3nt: TGTGCCAGTACTTTAGACCGGAATAATGAAAAACTGTTTTTT
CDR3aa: CASTLDRNNEKLFF

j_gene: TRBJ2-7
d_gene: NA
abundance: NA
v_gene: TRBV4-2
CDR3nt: TGTGCCAGCAGCCAAGATTTGGGCCAGCAGAGTACAGAGCAGTACTTC
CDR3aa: CASSQDLGQQSTEQYF